Listed here are 14 T cell receptor beta chains from one sample, sequenced in a study of blood T cell repertoires in COVID-19. TCRdb's copy holds only in-frame clones and misses some; the assay was immunoSEQ multiplex PCR. The repertoire holds tens of thousands of clones, with around 80% as singletons. The specimen sequenced was peripheral blood. The origin of the receptors is a man between 60 and 75 years old with active or convalescent COVID-19.

The chain links TRBV18 to TRBJ2-3; 13 bases are shared with TRBD2. The CDR3 runs 16 residues. The V segment lost 3 bases and the J segment 5 bases; nucleotides outside the gene matches: 5. CDR1 is KGHSH, CDR2 LQKENI, per germline. CDR3 nucleotides: TGTGCCAGCTCACCGGGACTAGCGGGGTCGAGAGATACGCAGTATTTT. Its translation is CASSPGLAGSRDTQYF.

The chain employs TRBV6-5 and TRBJ2-7, with a weak D call TRBD1 (5 bases). The V gene's germline CDR1 is MNHEY and CDR2 SVGAGI. Trimming took 5 bases from V and 5 from J, leaving 16 bases between them. CDR3 length: 14 residues. The CDR3 loop reads CASSRQITYDEQYF. In nucleotides, the CDR3 is TGTGCCAGCAGTCGACAGATAACCTACGACGAGCAGTACTTC.

This clone was seen once. The chain joins TRBV11-2 to TRBJ2-1; 8 positions agree with TRBD1. CDR1 is SGHAT, CDR2 FQNNGV, per germline. The CDR3 runs 13 residues. V shed 5 bases and J 7 bases; nucleotides not matched to a gene: 4. CDR3 sequence: CASSSYRGNEQFF. The CDR3 nucleotides read TGTGCCAGCAGCAGCTACAGGGGGAATGAGCAGTTCTTC.

V usage is TRBV5-1 and J usage is TRBJ2-5; possible D gene TRBD1, 5 bases. This CDR3 has 14 amino acids. Trimming pared 0 bases from V and 3 bases from J, leaving 9 bases between. The germline CDR1 and CDR2 sequences are SGHRS and YFSETQ. DNA for the CDR3: TGCGCCAGCAGCTTGGGACAGCTGGAAGAGACCCAGTACTTC. Translating it yields CASSLGQLEETQYF.

The rearrangement uses TRBV6-5 and TRBJ1-2; TRBD1 matches at 8 bases. The CDR3 totals 14 residues. CDR1 MNHEY and CDR2 SVGAGI come from the germline V gene. Trimming took 7 bases from V and 4 from J; bases not matched to a gene: 8. CDR3 DNA: TGTGCCAGCACTTCATCAGGGGGCGCCTATGGCTACACCTTC. It is translated as CASTSSGGAYGYTF.

The J gene is TRBJ1-1, the V gene TRBV7-2; D gene ambiguous. V shed 7 bases and J shed 3 bases, with 15 bases lying between them. CDR1 and CDR2 (germline): SGHTA, FQGNSA. This CDR3 spans 14 amino acids. In DNA form, the CDR3 reads TGTGCCAGCACCCCCAGCATCCAGGACACTGAAGCTTTCTTT. Encoded protein: CASTPSIQDTEAFF.

This clone has just one count. The V call is TRBV29-1, the J call TRBJ1-1; D is unresolved. The CDR3 is made up of 12 amino acids. Germline CDR1 SQVTM, CDR2 ANQGSEA. V lost 6 bases and J lost 9, with 17 bases in between. Written as DNA, the CDR3 is TGCAGCGTGGGCGAGCTTTCAACTAAAGCTTTCTTT. Protein sequence: CSVGELSTKAFF.

This clone was detected once. The CDR3 DNA reads as TGTGCCAGCAGACCGGGACAGTCCGGGTCACCCCTCCACTTT. Amino acid sequence: CASRPGQSGSPLHF. J is TRBJ1-6 and V is TRBV6-6, with 7 nucleotides matching TRBD1. The CDR3 is 14 amino acids. Germline V CDR1 and CDR2: MNHNY, SVGAGI (reference sequence). V lost 6 bases and J lost 10; bases outside the gene matches: 9.

The rearrangement joins TRBV6-2 or TRBV6-3 to TRBJ2-1; 7 bases are shared with TRBD1. V was pared by 5 bases and J by 4 bases, with 5 bases of the junction left unmatched. The CDR3 covers 14 residues. CDR1 and CDR2 from the germline V gene are MNHEY and SVGEGT. CDR3 coding DNA: TGTGCCAGCAGTGGGTGGACAGGTTACAATGAGCAGTTCTTC. Translation: CASSGWTGYNEQFF.

The gene calls are TRBV25-1 and TRBJ2-5; D might be TRBD1 (5 bases). V lost 1 base to trimming and J lost 5 bases, with 11 bases between them. CDR1 is MGHDK and CDR2 is SYGVNS in the germline V gene. This CDR3 comprises 14 residues. For the CDR3, the DNA is TGTGCCAGCAGTGAATGGAAGGGGCCGGAGACCCAGTACTTC. Protein sequence: CASSEWKGPETQYF. The variable domain in full, completed from reference TRBV25-1 and TRBJ2-5, reads EADIYQTPRYLVIGTGKKITLECSQTMGHDKMYWYQQDPGMELHLIHYSYGVNSTEKGDLSSESTVSRIRTEHFPLTLESARPSHTSQYLCASSEWKGPETQYFGPGTRLLVL.

V is TRBV15 and J is TRBJ2-7; maybe TRBD1 (6 bases). Germline lookup yields CDR1 LNHNV and CDR2 YYDKDF (reference sequence). CDR3 size: 19 residues. Trimming removed 0 bases from V and 3 bases from J, with 24 bases in between. This CDR3 is CATSRDGRKVNGQSYEQYF. The CDR3 nucleotides read TGTGCCACCAGCAGAGATGGCAGGAAAGTTAATGGACAGAGCTACGAGCAGTACTTC. The variable domain in full, with the rest retrieved from reference TRBV15 and TRBJ2-7, is DAMVIQNPRYQVTQFGKPVTLSCSQTLNHNVMYWYQQKSSQAPKLLFHYYDKDFNNEADTPDNFQSRRPNTSFCFLDIRSPGLGDTAMYLCATSRDGRKVNGQSYEQYFGPGTRLTVT.

V gene TRBV3-1 (or the pseudogene TRBV3-2) combines with J gene TRBJ2-5; 11 nucleotides match TRBD2. The CDR3 covers 17 residues. V lost 1 base to trimming and J lost 7 bases; unmatched junction nucleotides: 11. Germline CDR1 LGHDT, CDR2 YNNKEL (reference sequence). In DNA form, the CDR3 reads TGTGCCAGCAGCCAAGTGTGGATAGCGGGGGGGTTGCGGACCCAGTACTTC. This translates into CASSQVWIAGGLRTQYF.

This clone has only one observation. The chain joins TRBV29-1 to TRBJ2-5; TRBD1 matches at 7 bases. V shed 6 bases and J 8 bases; nucleotides not matched to a gene: 6. CDR1 is SQVTM, CDR2 ANQGSEA, per germline. This CDR3 comprises 11 residues. The CDR3 loop reads CSVDTGATQYF. CDR3 bases: TGCAGCGTAGATACAGGGGCCACCCAGTACTTC.

The chain recombines TRBV7-8 with TRBJ1-1, with unresolved D. The CDR3 has 11 amino acids. With 2 bases removed from V and 7 bases from J, the gap between germline ends came to 5 bases. From germline, CDR1 is SGHVS and CDR2 FQNEAQ. The CDR3 bases are TGTGCCAGCAGCTTACAGTATGAAGCTTTCTTT. This sequence encodes CASSLQYEAFF.